This section outlines one T cell receptor (beta chain) sequence together with its context. What it recognizes is unknown. Deep level was the assay's run setting. Genomic DNA (from each subset) was split evenly across several immunoSEQ plates. Profiled with immunoSEQ multiplex PCR; TCRdb holds only in-frame clones, not every one. The table shows 1,400,000 or so clones, with around 98.5% occurring only once. The length of the CDR3 is 14 residues. V dropped 1 base and J dropped 6 bases, with 11 bases sitting between them. Looked up from germline, CDR1 is LNHDA and CDR2 is SQIVND (reference sequence). This specimen belongs to a study of shared clonotypes between healthy human individuals. Overall study findings and caveats: About 5% was the fraction of naive CD4 clonotypes found shared across several donors. Collection of samples was limited to blood; tissue repertoires likely differ.

The specimen was naive CD4+ T cells sorted from blood. Specified subset: CD45RA+ positively selected. The chain combines TRBV19 with TRBJ2-3, with D possibly TRBD2 on 5 matching bases. This sequence was found in a man in his thirties or forties in good health. In DNA, the CDR3 is TGTGCCAGTAGTATAGGGACTCCCACTGATACGCAGTATTTT. Translating gives CASSIGTPTDTQYF.